What follows are 30 T cell receptor beta chains derived from one specimen sequenced in a study of cytomegalovirus exposure and HLA in healthy donors. The PCR was carried out with 60 Vbeta primers and 13 Jbeta primers. Clones were sequenced by immunoSEQ multiplex PCR, and TCRdb holds only the in-frame ones, with some missing. The profile shows about 130,000 clones, approximately 71% of them singletons. The sequencing input was PBMCs. The receptors were gathered from a woman in her forties or fifties in good health and CMV-seronegative.

To note about this clone: One end of the junction does not line up with germline, which may come from a read error. The chain joins TRBV7-9 to TRBJ2-3; 7 bases are a match to TRBD1. Germline CDR1 SEHNR, CDR2 FQNEAQ (reference sequence). The CDR3 is 15 amino acids. CDR3 loop: CSSSLHRGNTDTQYF. The DNA for the CDR3 is TGTTCCAGCAGCTTACACAGGGGAAACACAGATACGCAGTATTTT.

Details on this clone: One end of the junction varies from germline; a read error may be responsible. The rearrangement joins TRBV7-9 to TRBJ1-5, with TRBD1 matching over 8 bases. The CDR3 is 15 residues long. Germline V gene lookup returns CDR1 SEHNR and CDR2 FQNEAQ (reference sequence). The CDR3 nucleotides are TGTGCCAGCAACTTAGGCAGGGGGCTGCATCAGCCCCAGCATTTT. Translating it yields CASNLGRGLHQPQHF. Using reference TRBV7-9 and TRBJ1-5 for the parts outside the CDR3, the full variable domain is DTGVSQNPRHKITKRGQNVTFRCDPISEHNRLYWYRQTLGQGPEFLTYFQNEAQLEKSRLLSDRFSAERPKGSFSTLEIQRTEQGDSAMYLCASNLGRGLHQPQHFGDGTRLSIL.

The chain has TRBV2 and TRBJ2-1; D not resolved. The length of the CDR3 is 14 residues. Germline V gives CDR1 SNHLY, CDR2 FYNNEI. Trimming removed 6 bases at V and 4 bases at J, with 13 bases between. As DNA, the CDR3 is TGTGCCAGCAGGAGGAATTTGGGTTACAATGAGCAGTTCTTC. Translated, it gives CASRRNLGYNEQFF.

This chain uses TRBV5-1 with TRBJ2-1; 12 bases map to TRBD2. The V and J ends lost 2 bases and 6 bases, in that order; junction bases with no gene match: 3. From germline, CDR1 is SGHRS and CDR2 YFSETQ. The CDR3 totals 15 residues. The CDR3 sequence is CASSLGTSGLNEQFF. In nucleotides, the CDR3 is TGCGCCAGCAGCTTAGGGACTAGCGGGCTCAATGAGCAGTTCTTC.

There are a few counts of this clone. This sequence joins TRBV2 and TRBJ2-1, with 13 bases aligning to TRBD2. Germline V gene sequence: CDR1 SNHLY, CDR2 FYNNEI. This CDR3 contains 16 residues. The trim removed 7 bases at V and 7 bases at J, leaving 10 bases unmatched. The CDR3 reads CASTTSGLAGDNEQFF. For the CDR3, the DNA is TGTGCCAGCACCACCTCAGGACTAGCGGGAGATAATGAGCAGTTCTTC.

Concerning this clone: One junction end disagrees with the germline gene, perhaps due to a read error. The chain carries TRBV7-9 and TRBJ2-2; D is ambiguous. Germline loops: CDR1 SEHNR, CDR2 FQNEAQ (reference sequence). This CDR3 spans 18 amino acids. CDR3 sequence reads: CSSSSRSGWLMVTGELFF. The CDR3, as DNA: TGTTCCAGCAGCTCACGAAGTGGCTGGTTAATGGTGACCGGGGAGCTGTTTTTT.

V and J are TRBV29-1 and TRBJ2-1; 8 positions agree with TRBD1. With V trimmed by 2 bases and J by 8 bases, 11 bases remained unmatched. The CDR3 is made up of 15 amino acids. The germline CDR1 and CDR2 sequences are SQVTM and ANQGSEA. The CDR3 loop reads CSVEWTGNFRDEQFF. The DNA for the CDR3 is TGCAGCGTTGAATGGACAGGGAATTTTAGGGATGAGCAGTTCTTC.

This clone was seen a handful of times. The V and J genes are TRBV7-9 and TRBJ2-1; 13 nucleotides align to TRBD2. Germline loops: CDR1 SEHNR, CDR2 FQNEAQ (reference sequence). The CDR3 consists of 19 residues. Trimming cost V 5 bases and J 0 bases; bases outside gene matches: 10. The CDR3 loop reads CASSPHPRTSGSSYNEQFF. CDR3 DNA sequence: TGTGCCAGCAGCCCCCACCCCCGGACTAGCGGGAGCTCCTACAATGAGCAGTTCTTC.

A few counts support this clone. This chain links TRBV7-2 with TRBJ2-1; 9 bases are a match to TRBD2. There are 16 residues in the CDR3. Trimming took 1 base from V and 8 from J; bases not matched to a gene: 9. Looked up from germline, CDR1 is SGHTA and CDR2 is FQGNSA. This chain's CDR3 is CASSLGGTSFRHEQFF. As DNA, the CDR3 is TGTGCCAGCAGCTTAGGCGGGACTAGCTTCCGGCATGAGCAGTTCTTC. Based on the CDR3 plus reference TRBV7-2 and TRBJ2-1, the full variable domain is GAGVSQSPSNKVTEKGKDVELRCDPISGHTALYWYRQSLGQGLEFLIYFQGNSAPDKSGLPSDRFSAERTGGSVSTLTIQRTQQEDSAVYLCASSLGGTSFRHEQFFGPGTRLTVL.

V and J are TRBV7-3 and TRBJ2-1, with D perhaps TRBD2 (6 bases). The germline V gene encodes CDR1 SGHTA and CDR2 FQGTGA. V dropped 4 bases and J dropped 6 bases, with 13 bases sitting between them. The CDR3 extends over 14 amino acids. CDR3 residues: CASSSRAGGNEQFF. CDR3 in DNA: TGTGCCAGCAGCTCCCGGGCCGGGGGCAATGAGCAGTTCTTC.

About this clone: The same CDR3 also results from other DNA sequences found in this sample. V is TRBV10-3 and J is TRBJ1-1; D perhaps matches TRBD1 (6 bases). This CDR3 has 14 residues. Germline V gives CDR1 ENHRY, CDR2 SYGVKD. Trimming removed 4 bases at V and 5 bases at J, with 14 bases between. The CDR3 DNA is TGTGCCATCAGTGCTTCAGGGGCCGAGACTGAAGCTTTCTTT. Translating gives CAISASGAETEAFF.

The chain combines TRBV7-9 with TRBJ1-2; 7 bases align to TRBD1. CDR1 is SEHNR and CDR2 is FQNEAQ in the germline V gene (reference sequence). This CDR3 spans 16 amino acids. The V and J ends lost 4 bases and 2 bases, in that order; junction bases with no gene match: 10. The CDR3 sequence: CASSYRGQGENYGYTF. The CDR3 nucleotides read TGTGCCAGCAGCTACAGGGGCCAGGGGGAAAACTATGGCTACACCTTC.

This clone appeared a few times. The V call is TRBV5-4, the J call TRBJ2-1; TRBD2 might be the D (5 bases). Looked up from germline, CDR1 is SGHNT and CDR2 is YYREEE (reference sequence). The CDR3 length is 16 residues. Trimming took off 0 bases at V and 4 bases at J, with 14 bases between the two ends. CDR3 region: CASSLVGSVKYNEQFF. The CDR3 DNA reads as TGTGCCAGCAGCTTGGTCGGTAGCGTTAAGTACAATGAGCAGTTCTTC.

The chain uses TRBV7-6 and TRBJ2-5, with TRBD1 matching 8 bases. Germline V gives CDR1 SGHVS, CDR2 FNYEAQ. The CDR3 extends over 13 amino acids. The J segment lost 5 bases and the V segment lost 5 bases, leaving 4 bases of the junction unmatched. The DNA of the CDR3 is TGTGCCAGCAGCGCAACAGGGGGGGAGACCCAGTACTTC. Amino acid sequence: CASSATGGETQYF.

V usage is TRBV28 and J usage is TRBJ2-6; 9 bases are shared with TRBD2. Germline V CDR1 and CDR2: MDHEN, SYDVKM. The V segment lost 6 bases and the J segment 1 base; nucleotides outside the gene matches: 16. The CDR3 loop spans 20 amino acids. The chain's CDR3 is CASRIQTGQREVSGANVLTF. The CDR3 DNA sequence: TGTGCCAGCAGAATACAGACAGGGCAGCGGGAGGTGTCTGGGGCCAACGTCCTGACTTTC.

The sample holds one count of this clone. The genes are TRBV11-2 and TRBJ1-3; D not resolved. V shed 5 bases and J shed 0 bases, with 17 bases lying between them. There are 17 residues in the CDR3. Germline CDR1 reads SGHAT; CDR2 reads FQNNGV. The CDR3 DNA follows: TGTGCCAGCAGCCTCCCCGGGTCGGAGAGCTCTGGAAACACCATATATTTT. Protein sequence: CASSLPGSESSGNTIYF.

Remarks on this clone: Other nucleotide sequences from this sample produce the same CDR3. The V and J genes are TRBV4-3 and TRBJ2-7; D gene uncertain. Trimming left V 0 bases short and J 1 base short, with 4 bases between. CDR1 is LGHNA, CDR2 YSLEER, per germline. The CDR3 runs 13 residues. The CDR3 DNA reads as TGCGCCAGCAGCCAAGACAGTTCCTACGAGCAGTACTTC. This translates into CASSQDSSYEQYF.

V usage is TRBV4-2 and J usage is TRBJ2-1, with 8 nucleotides matching TRBD2. With V trimmed by 0 bases and J by 0 bases, 4 bases remained unmatched. CDR3 size: 17 residues. The germline V gene encodes CDR1 LGHNA and CDR2 YNFKEQ. CDR3 sequence (DNA): TGTGCCAGCAGCCAAGATCTAGCGGGCCTCTCCTACAATGAGCAGTTCTTC. Its protein product is CASSQDLAGLSYNEQFF.

This sequence joins TRBV5-1 and TRBJ2-5; tentative D call: TRBD1 (5 bases). The tail of the sequence fits TRBJ2-7 better, so the J call may be wrong. This CDR3 is built from 14 residues. The germline gives CDR1 SGHRS, CDR2 YFSETQ. DNA of the CDR3: TGCGCCAGCAGCTTCACAGGCGATCCCTACGAGCAGTACTTC. Translation gives CASSFTGDPYEQYF.

This chain joins TRBV6-5 and TRBJ2-7; D gene uncertain. Trimming cost V 2 bases and J 1 base, with 12 bases left between them. The CDR3 consists of 15 residues. CDR1 is MNHEY, CDR2 SVGAGI, per germline. The CDR3 nucleotides are TGTGCCAGCAGTTACGTGCGCGTACGGTCCTACGAGCAGTACTTC. Translation: CASSYVRVRSYEQYF.

V and J are TRBV6-4 and TRBJ1-1; 7 bases map to TRBD1. V shed 4 bases, J shed 1 base, and the junction held 0 bases outside the gene matches. The CDR3 is 13 amino acids. Germline values: CDR1 MRHNA, CDR2 SNTAGT. The CDR3 bases are TGTGCCAGCAGTGGACAGGGGAACACTGAAGCTTTCTTT. The encoded protein is CASSGQGNTEAFF.

This chain joins TRBV29-1 and TRBJ2-2, with 15 bases lining up with TRBD2. Germline V gene data show CDR1 as SQVTM and CDR2 as ANQGSEA. The CDR3 has 16 residues. Germline trimming cut 6 bases from V and 7 bases from J; bases unmatched to any gene: 9. This CDR3 reads CSVLRTSGRAVGELFF. The CDR3, as DNA: TGCAGCGTCCTCCGGACTAGCGGGAGGGCCGTCGGGGAGCTGTTTTTT.

The rearrangement joins TRBV28 to TRBJ1-2; D ambiguous. Per the germline V gene, CDR1 is MDHEN and CDR2 is SYDVKM. This CDR3 has 11 residues. V dropped 8 bases and J dropped 7 bases, with 11 bases sitting between them. In DNA form, the CDR3 reads TGTGCCAGCGCCGGTAACCTTGGCTACACCTTC. Amino acids: CASAGNLGYTF.

This chain links TRBV11-2 with TRBJ2-7; 12 bases fit TRBD2. V was clipped by 3 bases and J by 3 bases; unmatched bases: 9. The germline V gene encodes CDR1 SGHAT and CDR2 FQNNGV. The CDR3 runs to 17 residues. The CDR3 coding sequence is TGTGCCAGCAGCTTTAACTTTGGACTAGCGGGATACTACGAGCAGTACTTC. Its translation: CASSFNFGLAGYYEQYF.

For this clone: Distinct nucleotide sequences in the sample also encode this CDR3. The CDR3 region is CASSLAGGPYNEQFF. CDR3 coding DNA: TGTGCCAGCAGCTTAGCGGGAGGACCTTACAATGAGCAGTTCTTC. The chain carries TRBV7-2 and TRBJ2-1; tentative D call: TRBD2 (6 bases). Germline CDR1 is SGHTA and CDR2 is FQGNSA. V was shortened by 0 bases and J by 4 bases, with 10 bases between the two germline ends. CDR3 length equals 15 residues.

V usage is TRBV28 and J usage is TRBJ2-7; TRBD1 is a possible D gene (5 bases). The CDR3 is 11 residues long. V lost 5 bases, J lost 11 bases, and 13 bases lay in between. Germline CDR1 MDHEN, CDR2 SYDVKM. DNA of the CDR3: TGTGCCAGCAGTCTCCAGGGTAGAAAGTACTTC. Translated, it gives CASSLQGRKYF. The whole variable domain, filled in from reference TRBV28 and TRBJ2-7, reads DVKVTQSSRYLVKRTGEKVFLECVQDMDHENMFWYRQDPGLGLRLIYFSYDVKMKEKGDIPEGYSVSREKKERFSLILESASTNQTSMYLCASSLQGRKYFGPGTRLTVT.

The chain combines TRBV25-1 with TRBJ1-5; TRBD1 matches 7 bases. Trimming cost V 1 base and J 6 bases; bases outside gene matches: 3. Germline-derived CDR1 and CDR2 are MGHDK and SYGVNS. The CDR3 length is 14 residues. CDR3 in amino acids: CASSESHRGQPQHF. The DNA of the CDR3 is TGTGCCAGCAGTGAATCTCACAGGGGTCAGCCCCAGCATTTT.

The CDR3 DNA follows: TGTGCCAGCAGCATCCAACCGGGGGAGCAGTTCTTC. The encoded protein is CASSIQPGEQFF. The chain recombines TRBV7-9 with TRBJ2-1; a weak D match, TRBD2 (5 bases). The V end lost 5 bases, the J end lost 10 bases, and 12 bases lay between the germline ends. This CDR3 has 12 amino acids. Germline-derived CDR1 and CDR2 are SEHNR and FQNEAQ (reference sequence).

V gene TRBV2 combines with J gene TRBJ1-1; D is possibly TRBD1 (6 bases). Germline V CDR1 and CDR2: SNHLY, FYNNEI. V dropped 5 bases and J dropped 2 bases, with 9 bases sitting between them. The CDR3 loop spans 13 amino acids. This CDR3 reads CASSWTANTEAFF. In DNA form, the CDR3 reads TGTGCCAGCAGTTGGACAGCAAACACTGAAGCTTTCTTT.

This clone came up once. This chain uses TRBV28 with TRBJ2-5; D is perhaps TRBD2 (5 bases). This CDR3 contains 16 residues. Between the trimmed V and J ends, which lost 7 bases and 0 bases, there was a span of 18 bases. Germline V gene sequence: CDR1 MDHEN, CDR2 SYDVKM. The CDR3 sequence is CASNDGGPEYQETQYF. The CDR3 DNA reads as TGTGCCAGCAACGATGGAGGCCCTGAATACCAAGAGACCCAGTACTTC.